The clone carrying this TCR beta chain has a handful of counts. First-strand cDNA used TRAV- and TRBV-specific primers, covering alpha and beta chains. The authors amplified TCRs for about 20 PCR cycles with a constant-region primer and a V-primer adapter. In TCRdb, the reads were re-called with MiXCR into one record per CDR3 protein. The sample has roughly 17,000 distinct CDR3 sequences; 70% are singletons. The sample originates from a study of low-dose radiotherapy and immunotherapy resistance in tumors. Across the whole study: The fractionation for Cohort 1 was 0.5 Gy per fraction every 2 weeks, totaling 6.5 Gy. It was 1 Gy per fraction every two weeks that Cohort 2 received, adding up to 13 Gy over 26 weeks. Intravenous administration to patients comprised nivolumab at 240 mg every two weeks and ipilimumab at 1 mg/kg every six weeks.

Administered to the donors were nivolumab, ipilimumab, aspirin, low-dose cyclophosphamide and low-dose radiotherapy. Germline loops: CDR1 SGHKS, CDR2 YYEKEE (reference sequence). CDR3 size: 15 residues. V lost 2 bases, J lost 4 bases, and 12 bases lay in between. V is TRBV5-5 and J is TRBJ2-2; D is perhaps TRBD1 (6 bases). The clonotype comes from a human donor with advanced metastatic prostate, ovarian, gallbladder or colorectal cancer (not recorded which). This table probably holds off-target reads from a library built for another chain. The CDR3 loop reads CASSLVGGGTGELFF. The CDR3, as DNA: TGTGCCAGCAGCTTAGTTGGGGGCGGCACCGGGGAGCTGTTTTTT.